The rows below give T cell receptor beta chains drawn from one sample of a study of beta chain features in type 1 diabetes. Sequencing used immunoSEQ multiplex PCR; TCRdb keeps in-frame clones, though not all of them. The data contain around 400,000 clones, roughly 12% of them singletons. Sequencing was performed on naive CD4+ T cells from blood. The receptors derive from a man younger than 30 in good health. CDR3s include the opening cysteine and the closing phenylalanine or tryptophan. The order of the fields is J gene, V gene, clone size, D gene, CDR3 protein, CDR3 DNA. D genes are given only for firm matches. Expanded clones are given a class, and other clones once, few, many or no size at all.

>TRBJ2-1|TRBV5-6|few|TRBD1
CASSSTGGGYNEQFF
TGTGCCAGCAGCTCTACAGGGGGTGGTTACAATGAGCAGTTCTTC
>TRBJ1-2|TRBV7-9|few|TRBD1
CASSPDRVLFDGYTF
TGTGCCAGCAGCCCCGACAGGGTACTTTTTGACGGCTACACCTTC
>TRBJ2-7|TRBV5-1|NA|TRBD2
CASSLDVAGRYEQYF
TGCGCCAGCAGCTTGGATGTAGCGGGGCGGTACGAGCAGTACTTC
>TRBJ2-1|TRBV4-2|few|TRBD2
CASSPRLAGGQVNEQFF
TGTGCCAGCAGCCCGAGACTAGCGGGGGGGCAGGTCAATGAGCAGTTCTTC
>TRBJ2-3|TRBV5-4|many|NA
CASSGDSGFTDTQYF
TGTGCCAGCAGCGGGGACAGCGGGTTCACAGATACGCAGTATTTT
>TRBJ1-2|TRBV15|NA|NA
CATSSYRVRGYTF
TGTGCCACCAGCAGCTACAGGGTGAGAGGCTACACCTTC
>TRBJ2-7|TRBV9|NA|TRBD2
CASSSGGPPYEQYF
TGTGCCAGCAGTAGCGGGGGGCCGCCCTACGAGCAGTACTTC
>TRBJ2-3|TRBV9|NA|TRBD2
CASSVSGRSSDTQYF
TGTGCCAGCAGCGTTAGCGGGAGATCTTCAGATACGCAGTATTTT
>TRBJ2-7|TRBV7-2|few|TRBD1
CASSFRTGNTYEQYF
TGTGCCAGCAGCTTTCGGACAGGGAATACCTACGAGCAGTACTTC
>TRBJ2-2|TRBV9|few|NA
CASSVGSANTGELFF
TGTGCCAGCAGCGTAGGGTCGGCGAACACCGGGGAGCTGTTTTTT
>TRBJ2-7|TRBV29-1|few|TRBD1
CSARQGQAYEQYF
TGCAGCGCGAGACAGGGCCAAGCCTACGAGCAGTACTTC
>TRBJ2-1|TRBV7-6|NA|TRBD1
CASSLAVTGGDEQFF
TGTGCCAGCAGCTTAGCGGTGACAGGGGGCGATGAGCAGTTCTTC
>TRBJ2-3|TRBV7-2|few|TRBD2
CASSLVASGFKDTQYF
TGTGCCAGCAGCTTAGTGGCTAGCGGGTTTAAAGATACGCAGTATTTT
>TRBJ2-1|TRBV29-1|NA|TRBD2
CSVESVTSGRRVYNEQFF
TGCAGCGTTGAGTCTGTGACTAGCGGGAGGCGAGTCTACAATGAGCAGTTCTTC
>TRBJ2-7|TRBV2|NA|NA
CASSVLSSYEQYF
TGTGCCAGCAGTGTCCTCAGCTCCTACGAGCAGTACTTC
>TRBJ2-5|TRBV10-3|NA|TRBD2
CAISDGGGRRYQETQYF
TGTGCCATCAGTGATGGGGGGGGACGCAGATACCAAGAGACCCAGTACTTC
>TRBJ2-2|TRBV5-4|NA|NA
CASSPMLDITGELFF
TGTGCCAGCAGCCCTATGTTAGACATTACCGGGGAGCTGTTTTTT
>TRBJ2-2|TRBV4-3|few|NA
CASSQEAGRVTGELFF
TGCGCCAGCAGCCAAGAAGCCGGCAGGGTCACCGGGGAGCTGTTTTTT
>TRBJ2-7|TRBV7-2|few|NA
CASSTRTASYEQYF
TGTGCCAGCAGCACCCGGACAGCCTCCTACGAGCAGTACTTC
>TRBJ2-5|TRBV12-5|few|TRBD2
CASGEHGGGQETQYF
TGTGCTAGTGGCGAACACGGCGGGGGGCAAGAGACCCAGTACTTC
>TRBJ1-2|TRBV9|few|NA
CASSVNPRENYGYTF
TGTGCCAGCAGCGTAAACCCCAGGGAAAACTATGGCTACACCTTC
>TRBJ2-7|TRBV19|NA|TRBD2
CASSRLAGDAEQYF
TGTGCCAGTAGCAGACTAGCGGGAGACGCCGAGCAGTACTTC
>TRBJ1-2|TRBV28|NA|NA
CASNEGLDYGYTF
TGTGCCAGCAACGAGGGTCTCGACTATGGCTACACCTTC
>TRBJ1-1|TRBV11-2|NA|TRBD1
CASSLVGSTGSRHEAFF
TGTGCCAGCAGCTTAGTAGGGTCGACAGGGAGCCGCCATGAAGCTTTCTTT
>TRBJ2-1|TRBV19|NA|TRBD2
CASRKTGTSGANEQFF
TGTGCCAGTAGGAAGACCGGGACTAGCGGGGCCAATGAGCAGTTCTTC
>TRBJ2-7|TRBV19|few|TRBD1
CASRDDRGHDEQYF
TGTGCCAGTAGAGATGACAGGGGGCACGACGAGCAGTACTTC
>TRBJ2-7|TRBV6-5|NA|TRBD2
CASSYSTASGAYF
TGTGCCAGCAGTTACTCGACTGCTAGCGGGGCATACTTC
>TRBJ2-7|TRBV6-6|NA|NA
CASRRGGSRDYEQYF
TGTGCCAGCAGACGCGGAGGAAGTCGGGACTACGAGCAGTACTTC
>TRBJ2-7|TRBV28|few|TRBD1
CASSADRGLDRQYF
TGTGCCAGCAGTGCCGACAGGGGGCTCGATCGGCAGTACTTC
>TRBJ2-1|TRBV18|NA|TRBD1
CASSEGTGRGQFF
TGTGCCAGCTCCGAAGGGACAGGTCGAGGGCAGTTCTTC
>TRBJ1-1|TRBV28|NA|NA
CASRSSARVAFF
TGTGCCAGCAGGTCCTCGGCGAGGGTCGCTTTCTTT
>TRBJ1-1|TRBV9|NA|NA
CASSVNAYTESEAFF
TGTGCCAGCAGCGTAAATGCATACACGGAGTCTGAAGCTTTCTTT
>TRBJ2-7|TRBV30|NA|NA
CAWSGPGRSYEQYF
TGTGCCTGGAGTGGGCCAGGGAGGTCCTACGAGCAGTACTTC
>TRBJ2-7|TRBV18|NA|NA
CASSDRTDANEQYF
TGTGCCAGCTCAGACCGGACAGACGCAAACGAGCAGTACTTC
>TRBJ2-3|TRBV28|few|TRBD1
CASGPDRDTDTQYF
TGTGCCAGCGGTCCTGACAGGGACACAGATACGCAGTATTTT
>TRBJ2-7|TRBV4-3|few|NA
CASSQTWATYSYEQYF
TGCGCCAGCAGCCAGACGTGGGCCACCTACTCCTACGAGCAGTACTTC
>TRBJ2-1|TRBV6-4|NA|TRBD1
CASSDSRTGGYNEQFF
TGTGCCAGCAGTGACTCGAGGACAGGGGGCTACAATGAGCAGTTCTTC
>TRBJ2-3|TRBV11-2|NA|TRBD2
CASSFSGGTSTDTQYF
TGTGCCAGCAGCTTTAGCGGGGGCACTAGCACAGATACGCAGTATTTT
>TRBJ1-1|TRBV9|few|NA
CASSPPWSMNTEAFF
TGTGCCAGCAGCCCCCCGTGGAGTATGAACACTGAAGCTTTCTTT
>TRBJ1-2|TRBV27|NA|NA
CASSSPGYGYTF
TGTGCCAGCAGTTCCCCAGGCTATGGCTACACCTTC
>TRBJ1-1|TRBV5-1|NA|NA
CASSPRWLGANTEAFF
TGCGCCAGCAGCCCTAGGTGGTTAGGAGCGAACACTGAAGCTTTCTTT
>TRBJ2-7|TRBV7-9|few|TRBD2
CASSSKLAGGTRAYEQYF
TGTGCCAGCAGCTCGAAGTTAGCGGGAGGGACCCGGGCCTACGAGCAGTACTTC
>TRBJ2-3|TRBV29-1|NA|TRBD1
CSVDRQGRGDTQYF
TGCAGCGTTGATCGACAGGGCCGGGGAGATACGCAGTATTTT
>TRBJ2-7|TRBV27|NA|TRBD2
CASKPKTSGTDEQYF
TGTGCCAGCAAACCCAAAACTAGCGGGACGGACGAGCAGTACTTC
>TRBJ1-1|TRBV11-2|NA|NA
CASSSPSRATEAFF
TGTGCCAGCAGCTCACCGTCCAGGGCCACTGAAGCTTTCTTT
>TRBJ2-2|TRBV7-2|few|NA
CASSSTGNTGELFF
TGTGCCAGCAGCTCCACAGGGAACACCGGGGAGCTGTTTTTT
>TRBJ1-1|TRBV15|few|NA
CATSRDRKLRGTEAFF
TGTGCCACCAGCAGAGATCGCAAGCTCCGGGGCACTGAAGCTTTCTTT
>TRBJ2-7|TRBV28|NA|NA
CASSLQSYEQYF
TGTGCCAGCAGTTTACAGTCCTACGAGCAGTACTTC